Given below is one T cell receptor (beta chain) in context. The record originates from a study of blood T cell repertoires in COVID-19. Study at large: The United States, Italy and Spain supplied acute and convalescent COVID-19 samples.

Sequencing was performed with immunoSEQ multiplex PCR; in TCRdb, only in-frame clones are kept and a portion is missing. The sample yields approximately 220,000 clones, 80% to 90% seen once. The study drew participants aged about 18 to 95 years from some 25 US areas. Membership in each cohort depended on participant-reported clinical history. CDR1 and CDR2 from the germline V gene are SEHNR and FQNEAQ (reference sequence). The CDR3 is 15 residues long. V lost 5 bases and J lost 4, with 15 bases in between. The V and J genes are TRBV7-9 and TRBJ1-3; D gene unclear. The sequencing input was PBMCs or T cells enriched from blood (not recorded which). This sequence originates from a woman aged 18-30 years in a cohort exposed to, infected with or recovered from COVID-19 (not recorded which). CDR3 sequence reads: CASSQFDTAGNTIYF. The CDR3 DNA is TGTGCCAGCAGCCAATTCGACACTGCGGGAAACACCATATATTTT.